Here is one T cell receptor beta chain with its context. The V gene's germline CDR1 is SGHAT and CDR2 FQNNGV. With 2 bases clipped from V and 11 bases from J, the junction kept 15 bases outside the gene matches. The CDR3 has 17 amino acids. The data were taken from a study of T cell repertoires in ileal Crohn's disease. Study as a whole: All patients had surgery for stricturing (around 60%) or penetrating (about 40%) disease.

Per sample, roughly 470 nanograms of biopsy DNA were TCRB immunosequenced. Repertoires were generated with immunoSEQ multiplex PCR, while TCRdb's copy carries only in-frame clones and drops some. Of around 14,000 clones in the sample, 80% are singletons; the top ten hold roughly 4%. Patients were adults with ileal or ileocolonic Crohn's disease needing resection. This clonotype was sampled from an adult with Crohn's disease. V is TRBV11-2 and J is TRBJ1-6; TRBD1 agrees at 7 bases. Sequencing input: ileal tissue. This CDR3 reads CASSLRPPDRAMAPLHF. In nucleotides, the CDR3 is TGTGCCAGCAGCTTAAGGCCCCCAGACAGGGCAATGGCACCCCTCCACTTT.